What follows is one T cell receptor beta chain and its context. This specimen comes from a study of blood T cells in healthy people across ages. In the study overall: Template switching picked up about one barcoded beta molecule for each two T cells.

Then a second PCR, running roughly 7 to 11 cycles, was carried out with a sample-barcoded 5' primer and a J-beta primer mix. The authors tagged each cDNA molecule using a template-switch adaptor with 12 random nucleotides. TCRdb passed the 5' RACE reads through MiXCR, listing each CDR3 protein once. The sample has 1,300,000 or so distinct CDR3 sequences, 59% seen once. Germline CDR1 and CDR2: MNHEY and SMNVEV (reference sequence). Trimming removed 5 bases from V and 1 base from J, with 14 bases in between. This CDR3 has 15 residues. Sequencing input: blood. This chain uses TRBV27 with TRBJ1-1; possible D gene TRBD1, 6 bases. This sequence originates from a man between 18 and 35 years old in good health. The CDR3 is CASSTRDTPNTEAFF. CDR3 bases: TGTGCCAGCAGTACGCGGGACACCCCGAACACTGAAGCTTTCTTT.